The present TCR beta chain was sequenced within a study of breast tumors, draining lymph nodes, adjacent tissues. Trimming took 5 bases from V and 4 from J, leaving 22 bases between them. Germline V lookup: CDR1 LGHNA, CDR2 YNFKEQ. The CDR3 contains 17 residues. Axillary draining lymph nodes of breast cancer patients supplied the node samples. Comments on this clonotype: The antigen remains undetermined.

General study results and limits: Compared with basal-like, luminal-like tumors shared significantly more repertoire with nontumor tissue. Tumors had less TCR diversity than lymph nodes, more than nontumor tissue. The data were judged consistent with most tumor T cells coming from lymph node and expanding in tumor. Tumor T cell lymph node origin was a supported hypothesis, not proven.

One entry per CDR3 protein, called by TCRdb with MiXCR from the multiplex PCR reads. The sample consists of approximately 100,000 distinct CDR3 sequences, around 21% of them appearing once. Sequenced input: axillary lymph node tissue. This rearrangement joins TRBV4-2 to TRBJ2-3; D may correspond to TRBD1 or TRBD2 (5 bases each). This receptor was obtained from a female donor with breast cancer. Some clones in this sample may be carry-over from other donors' samples. The CDR3 region is CASSKLMRGATADTQYF. The CDR3 nucleotides are TGTGCCAGCAGCAAACTCATGAGAGGGGCCACCGCAGATACGCAGTATTTT.